The present entry profiles one TCR beta chain with its context. Its antigen is unidentified. Use of 60 Vbeta and 13 Jbeta primers characterized the PCR. This table comes from immunoSEQ multiplex PCR, and its TCRdb copy is limited to in-frame clones, with some not included. Of some 100,000 clones in the sample, roughly 70% were seen once. The data derive from a study of cytomegalovirus exposure and HLA in healthy donors. Findings and caveats of the study: Links to common viral pathogens appeared, in a later analysis, for several of the most significant clusters. Prior analysis indicated that the majority of TCR beta V segments exhibited productivity approximately 87% or approximately 30% of the time.

Germline V gene sequence: CDR1 SGHTA, CDR2 FQGNSA. Trimming cost V 5 bases and J 0 bases; bases outside gene matches: 7. The CDR3 contains 16 residues. The source material was PBMCs. The clonotype comes from a woman aged 18-29 years in good health and CMV-seropositive. The chain uses TRBV7-2 and TRBJ1-3, with 7 nucleotides matching TRBD1. Written as DNA, the CDR3 is TGTGCCAGCAGCGCGAAAGGGGGCTACTCTGGAAACACCATATATTTT. Encoded protein: CASSAKGGYSGNTIYF.